Presented here are 29 T cell receptor beta chains from one specimen sequenced in a study of tumor T cells in aggressive B-cell lymphoma. Repertoires were generated with immunoSEQ multiplex PCR, while TCRdb's copy carries only in-frame clones and drops some. Counted here are 1,800 or so clones, roughly nine tenths occurring once; the ten biggest clones make up 10% to 13%. Sequenced input: tumor tissue. The receptors derive from an adult with diffuse large B cell lymphoma.

J is TRBJ1-4 and V is TRBV27; D gene uncertain. The J call is doubtful: the DNA matches TRBJ2-2 better. The CDR3 extends over 12 amino acids. Germline-derived CDR1 and CDR2 are MNHEY and SMNVEV (reference sequence). CDR3 residues: CASSLVGRELFF. CDR3 nucleotides: TGTGCCAGCAGTTTGGTAGGGAGGGAGCTGTTTTTT.

This clone occurred once. The J gene is TRBJ2-3, the V gene TRBV18; 7 bases map to TRBD2. The CDR3 has 14 residues. Germline values: CDR1 KGHSH, CDR2 LQKENI. Trimming took 1 base from V and 4 from J; bases not matched to a gene: 2. CDR3 amino acids: CASSPQRGSDTQYF. The CDR3 nucleotides are TGTGCCAGCTCACCACAGCGGGGATCAGATACGCAGTATTTT.

This chain uses TRBV29-1 with TRBJ1-3; D is unresolved. Trimming stripped 4 bases from V and 0 bases from J, with 4 bases between. Germline loops: CDR1 SQVTM, CDR2 ANQGSEA. The CDR3 extends over 12 amino acids. The CDR3 coding sequence is TGCAGCGTTGTAATCTCTGGAAACACCATATATTTT. This gives the protein CSVVISGNTIYF.

A single count supports this clone. V usage is TRBV4-2 and J usage is TRBJ1-2; TRBD1 might be the D (5 bases). V dropped 4 bases and J dropped 3 bases, with 12 bases sitting between them. The germline CDR1 and CDR2 sequences are LGHNA and YNFKEQ. The CDR3 consists of 14 residues. As DNA, the CDR3 is TGTGCCAGCAGCCCGCCGGACACGTACTATGGCTACACCTTC. Its translation: CASSPPDTYYGYTF.

This chain connects TRBV19 to TRBJ2-7, with 10 bases identical to TRBD1. The CDR3 has 14 amino acids. Germline assignment: CDR1 LNHDA and CDR2 SQIVND (reference sequence). V gave up 6 bases and J gave up 4 bases; unmatched junction bases: 6. CDR3 nucleotides: TGTGCCAGTAGAAAGCGACAGGGGGCGTACGAGCAGTACTTC. Protein: CASRKRQGAYEQYF.

This chain links TRBV12-5 with TRBJ2-7, with D unclear. The ends were cut back, 0 bases at V and 4 bases at J, with 4 bases in the middle. CDR1 and CDR2 from the germline V gene are LGHNT and FRNRAP. This CDR3 spans 12 amino acids. The CDR3 DNA sequence: TGTGCTAGTGGTTTGGTACGGTACGAGCAGTACTTC. Translated, it gives CASGLVRYEQYF.

This chain uses TRBV7-9 with TRBJ1-4, with 7 bases that match TRBD1. The CDR3 runs 14 residues. Germline CDR1 and CDR2: SEHNR and FQNEAQ (reference sequence). Germline trimming cut 6 bases from V and 7 bases from J; bases unmatched to any gene: 8. Written as DNA, the CDR3 is TGTGCCAGCAGGGCTGCTGGGGACAGTGAAAAACTGTTTTTT. It translates to CASRAAGDSEKLFF.

The count of this clone is one. The genes are TRBV5-1 and TRBJ2-5, with 7 bases identical to TRBD1. The CDR3 sequence is 13 residues long. Trimming took 3 bases from V and 7 from J; bases not matched to a gene: 6. CDR1 SGHRS and CDR2 YFSETQ come from the germline V gene. Written as DNA, the CDR3 is TGCGCCAGCAGCTCGACAGGGATGAGGACCCAGTACTTC. Translated: CASSSTGMRTQYF.

This chain uses TRBV12-5 with TRBJ2-1, with 13 positions matching TRBD2. V trimming: 1 base; J trimming: 9 bases; junction bases outside the gene matches: 15. The CDR3 covers 19 residues. Looked up from germline, CDR1 is LGHNT and CDR2 is FRNRAP. The CDR3 DNA reads TGTGCTAGTGGTTTGGCCCCCGACGCTCTGGGACTAGCGGGAACTGAGCAGTTCTTC. Its translation: CASGLAPDALGLAGTEQFF.

V and J are TRBV19 and TRBJ2-1, with 9 bases fitting TRBD1. The CDR3 is made up of 17 amino acids. Germline assignment: CDR1 LNHDA and CDR2 SQIVND (reference sequence). The junction had 12 bases not matched to a gene; V was cut back by 1 base and J by 8 bases. The CDR3 nucleotides read TGTGCCAGTAGTATAGTGGGACCGGGGACAGGGAGGCATGAGCAGTTCTTC. Protein product: CASSIVGPGTGRHEQFF.

This clone was detected once. V gene TRBV19 combines with J gene TRBJ2-3; D may be TRBD1 (6 bases). V lost 6 bases and J lost 3, with 16 bases in between. Germline V gives CDR1 LNHDA, CDR2 SQIVND (reference sequence). The CDR3 length is 15 residues. CDR3 in amino acids: CASSTTGWRTDTQYF. CDR3 sequence (DNA): TGTGCCAGTAGCACCACAGGGTGGAGGACAGATACGCAGTATTTT.

The rearrangement links TRBV9 to TRBJ2-1, with D hard to call. The ends were cut back, 7 bases at V and 4 bases at J, with 3 bases in the middle. The CDR3 sequence is 10 residues long. Per the germline V gene, CDR1 is SGDLS and CDR2 is YYNGEE. The CDR3 is CASPYNEQFF. CDR3 coding DNA: TGTGCCAGCCCTTACAATGAGCAGTTCTTC.

The J gene is TRBJ1-5, the V gene TRBV7-2; D uncertain. This CDR3 is built from 13 residues. Germline lookup yields CDR1 SGHTA and CDR2 FQGNSA. Trimming left V 5 bases short and J 3 bases short, with 8 bases between. CDR3 in amino acids: CASSDGSNQPQHF. DNA of the CDR3: TGTGCCAGCAGCGACGGGTCCAATCAGCCCCAGCATTTT.

The chain is built from TRBV7-9 and TRBJ2-7, with D perhaps TRBD1 (6 bases). The CDR3 spans 15 residues. V was pared by 5 bases and J by 4 bases, with 18 bases between. Germline CDR1 reads SEHNR; CDR2 reads FQNEAQ (reference sequence). This CDR3 reads CASSPDSDGIYEQYF. CDR3 in DNA: TGTGCCAGCAGCCCGGACAGCGACGGCATATACGAGCAGTACTTC.

The rearrangement links TRBV2 to TRBJ1-2; a possible D gene is TRBD1 (5 bases). V lost 7 bases to trimming and J lost 6 bases, with 18 bases between them. Germline CDR1 reads SNHLY; CDR2 reads FYNNEI. There are 14 residues in the CDR3. The CDR3: CASNEREGIHGYTF. The CDR3 DNA sequence: TGTGCCAGCAACGAACGGGAGGGGATTCATGGCTACACCTTC.

V and J are TRBV7-2 and TRBJ1-1; the D is unclear. Germline CDR1 SGHTA, CDR2 FQGNSA. The CDR3 extends over 11 amino acids. The ends were cut back, 3 bases at V and 3 bases at J, with 2 bases in the middle. The CDR3 DNA reads as TGTGCCAGCAGCTTCTACACTGAAGCTTTCTTT. Translating it yields CASSFYTEAFF.

A note on this clone: One end of the junction is discordant with germline, which a read error may explain. The chain combines TRBV20-1 with TRBJ1-4, with TRBD1 matching over 9 bases. The length of the CDR3 is 10 residues. Germline-derived CDR1 and CDR2 are DFQATT and SNEGSKA (reference sequence). The CDR3 DNA sequence: TGCAGTGCATACCGGGACAGGGTCCTATTT. This encodes CSAYRDRVLF.

Turning to this clone: One junction end disagrees with the germline gene, perhaps due to a read error. This chain connects TRBV6-5 to TRBJ1-5; no definite D call. The length of the CDR3 is 13 residues. Germline assignment: CDR1 MNHEY and CDR2 SVGAGI. The CDR3 DNA is TGTGCCAGTAGTTACTCGACGGGTCAGCCCCAGCATTTT. This encodes CASSYSTGQPQHF.

This clone was picked up a small number of times. The J gene is TRBJ1-2, the V gene TRBV4-2; 7 positions match TRBD1. The germline CDR1 and CDR2 sequences are LGHNA and YNFKEQ. The length of the CDR3 is 13 residues. V was clipped by 1 base and J by 8 bases; unmatched bases: 4. The CDR3 protein is CASSQGQGPGYTF. CDR3 bases: TGTGCCAGCAGCCAAGGACAGGGACCCGGCTACACCTTC.

The CDR3 region is CASSETSDEQFF. Here the CDR3 DNA reads TGTGCCAGCAGTGAAACTAGCGATGAGCAGTTCTTC. The chain joins TRBV2 to TRBJ2-1, with 7 bases fitting TRBD2. Trimming removed 2 bases from V and 8 bases from J; junction bases left unmatched: 0. There are 12 residues in the CDR3. Germline V gives CDR1 SNHLY, CDR2 FYNNEI. Variable domain in full (rest from reference TRBV2 and TRBJ2-1): EPEVTQTPSHQVTQMGQEVILRCVPISNHLYFYWYRQILGQKVEFLVSFYNNEISEKSEIFDDQFSVERPDGSNFTLKIRSTKLEDSAMYFCASSETSDEQFFGPGTRLTVL.

This clone was observed a few times. This sequence joins TRBV7-9 and TRBJ2-1, with D perhaps matching TRBD2 (6 bases). V lost 6 bases and J 1 base, leaving 13 bases between the germline ends. Germline lookup yields CDR1 SEHNR and CDR2 FQNEAQ (reference sequence). The CDR3 has 15 residues. This chain's CDR3 is CASRGLGGSYNEQFF. As DNA, the CDR3 is TGTGCCAGCAGGGGGTTGGGGGGTTCCTACAATGAGCAGTTCTTC.

The chain combines TRBV4-1 with TRBJ2-1; the match to TRBD2 covers 8 bases. The CDR3 spans 16 residues. The trim removed 4 bases at V and 4 bases at J, leaving 9 bases unmatched. Germline V CDR1 and CDR2: MGHRA, YSYEKL. CDR3 nucleotide sequence: TGCGCCAGCAGCCGCCACGCCAGCGGGAGTTACAATGAGCAGTTCTTC. Translating it yields CASSRHASGSYNEQFF.

The chain joins TRBV7-9 to TRBJ1-1; 7 bases fit TRBD1. There are 14 residues in the CDR3. Germline V CDR1 and CDR2: SEHNR, FQNEAQ (reference sequence). Trimming at V came to 1 base and at J to 4 bases, leaving 3 bases not matched to a gene. The CDR3 DNA sequence: TGTGCCAGCAGCTTAGAGGGGGCGAGCACTGAAGCTTTCTTT. This encodes CASSLEGASTEAFF.

The rearrangement joins TRBV7-9 to TRBJ1-4; 8 bases are shared with TRBD1. Looked up from germline, CDR1 is SEHNR and CDR2 is FQNEAQ (reference sequence). CDR3 length: 14 residues. V trimming: 3 bases; J trimming: 6 bases; junction bases outside the gene matches: 3. CDR3 sequence: CASSLTGADEKLFF. The DNA of the CDR3 is TGTGCCAGCAGCTTGACAGGGGCGGATGAAAAACTGTTTTTT.

The V call is TRBV19, the J call TRBJ2-1; 7 bases agree with TRBD2. The length of the CDR3 is 14 residues. Trimming cost V 5 bases and J 9 bases; bases outside gene matches: 10. Germline CDR1 reads LNHDA; CDR2 reads SQIVND (reference sequence). This chain's CDR3 is CASSGLVGVSEQFF. The CDR3 bases are TGTGCCAGTAGTGGACTAGTGGGAGTCAGTGAGCAGTTCTTC.

The V gene is TRBV6-6, the J gene TRBJ2-2, with 8 nucleotides matching TRBD1. The CDR3 runs 14 residues. Germline V gene data show CDR1 as MNHNY and CDR2 as SVGAGI (reference sequence). Germline trimming cut 6 bases from V and 8 bases from J; bases unmatched to any gene: 8. The CDR3 bases are TGTGCCAGCAGCCGGGACAGGATAAGGGGGGAGCTGTTTTTT. Protein sequence: CASSRDRIRGELFF.

The V call is TRBV6-1, the J call TRBJ2-7; the D gene is possibly TRBD2 (6 bases). The CDR3 loop spans 14 amino acids. Germline-derived CDR1 and CDR2 are MNHNS and SASEGT. Trimming took off 3 bases at V and 3 bases at J, with 12 bases between the two ends. This chain's CDR3 is CASSESGGVYEQYF. For the CDR3, the DNA is TGTGCCAGCAGTGAGAGCGGAGGGGTCTACGAGCAGTACTTC.

The chain has TRBV13 and TRBJ2-1, with TRBD1 matching 7 bases. V gave up 3 bases and J gave up 2 bases; unmatched junction bases: 1. CDR3 length equals 14 residues. CDR1 and CDR2 (germline): PRHDT, FYEKMQ (reference sequence). The CDR3 spells CASSFQGAYNEQFF. CDR3 DNA sequence: TGTGCCAGCAGCTTTCAGGGGGCCTACAATGAGCAGTTCTTC.

The chain has TRBV14 and TRBJ1-2; 7 nucleotides line up with TRBD1. The germline gives CDR1 SGHDN, CDR2 FVKESK. J lost 4 bases, V lost 4 bases, and 12 bases had no gene match. CDR3 size: 16 residues. The chain's CDR3 is CASSLSTGLFRYGYTF. CDR3 sequence (DNA): TGTGCCAGCAGCCTTTCGACAGGGCTTTTCCGCTATGGCTACACCTTC.